This T cell receptor beta chain was sequenced during a study of response to subunit inactivated influenza vaccine (dated by TCRdb to 2017 to 2018). Regarding the study in general: Deep quantitative profiling of the T cell receptor repertoire was used in the study to follow responses to a trivalent subunit inactivated influenza vaccine. Results and caveats for the whole study, not just this receptor: It was suggested by the authors that each seasonal influenza vaccination may recruit only a limited number of new T cells.

As concerns this clonotype: The clone's antigen remains unknown. No qualities accompany the bases; no much larger clone lies one base away.

The germline V gene provides CDR1 MNHNS and CDR2 SASEGT. V trim: 6 bases; J trim: 6 bases; unmatched bases: 12. Its CDR3 holds 16 amino acids, cysteine through phenylalanine. Solely the CDR3 DNA is kept, with 48 bases framed from the first base. Receptors were amplified or captured by RT-PCR. TCRdb names Illumina HiSeq 2500 as the instrument used. TCRdb passed the public sequencing reads through fastp at Q25 and MiXCR, retaining productive beta sequences. Every entry covers one CDR3 protein and lists the most common genes and DNA from its rows. The sample table lists roughly 700,000 distinct CDR3 sequences, about 14% of them with a count of one. The biggest ten clones account for approximately 6.5% of the sample.

This receptor chain uses TRBV6-1 and TRBJ2-2, with TRBD1 matching 8 junction bases. Sequencing used PBMCs from blood, obtained less than 15 days before vaccination. This receptor was obtained from a man aged 45-65 years who received an inactivated influenza vaccine. Donor details come from another sample of the same person, matched by shared clones. The nucleotide sequence is TGTGCCAGCAGGCCCGCTGGACAGGGAGGCGCCGGGGAGCTGTTTTTT. Translated, it reads CASRPAGQGGAGELFF.